This passage covers 25 T cell receptor beta chains from one sample sequenced in a study of T-cell reconstitution after alpha-beta-depleted transplantation in children. Unique molecular identifiers were incorporated during preparation of the TCRbeta library. TCRdb redid the calling of the PCR reads with MiXCR, one entry per CDR3 protein. The repertoire holds approximately 490,000 distinct CDR3 sequences, with about an eighth as singletons. The specimen was PBMCs from the stem cell graft donor, collected from the stem cell graft. The source of these receptors is a human donor who donated a stem cell graft to a child with combined immunodeficiency.

In this sample, this clonotype turned up a few times. The genes are TRBV7-9 and TRBJ1-2; D gene ambiguous. Deletions cut 9 bases from V and 3 bases from J, with 8 bases between. This CDR3 has 11 amino acids. Germline V lookup: CDR1 SEHNR, CDR2 FQNEAQ (reference sequence). The CDR3 loop is CASNQDYGYTF. Written as DNA, the CDR3 is TGTGCCAGTAACCAGGACTATGGCTACACCTTC. The whole variable domain, remainder taken from reference TRBV7-9 and TRBJ1-2, is DTGVSQNPRHKITKRGQNVTFRCDPISEHNRLYWYRQTLGQGPEFLTYFQNEAQLEKSRLLSDRFSAERPKGSFSTLEIQRTEQGDSAMYLCASNQDYGYTFGSGTRLTVV.

Many counts were recorded for this clonotype. The chain couples TRBV5-1 to TRBJ2-1; D ambiguous. The CDR3 has 11 residues. Germline V gene lookup returns CDR1 SGHRS and CDR2 YFSETQ. V lost 1 base to trimming and J lost 8 bases, with 4 bases between them. CDR3 loop: CASSLHDEQFF. For the CDR3, the DNA is TGCGCCAGCAGCTTGCACGATGAGCAGTTCTTC.

This clonotype was found a few times. The rearrangement joins TRBV18 to TRBJ2-1; D possibly corresponds to TRBD2 (6 bases). CDR1 and CDR2 from the germline V gene are KGHSH and LQKENI. CDR3 size: 13 residues. Trimming shortened V by 3 bases and J by 10 bases, and 13 bases separated the two germline ends. The CDR3 DNA reads as TGTGCCAGCTCACCTACGTGGGAGGCAGAGCAGTTCTTC. This translates into CASSPTWEAEQFF.

This clonotype occurred a few times. Here the CDR3 DNA reads TGTGCCAGCCAGGGGTCATACAATGAGCAGTTCTTC. Protein sequence: CASQGSYNEQFF. The chain is built from TRBV27 and TRBJ2-1; perhaps TRBD1 as D (6 bases). Trimming shortened V by 8 bases and J by 4 bases, and 9 bases separated the two germline ends. The CDR3 is 12 amino acids. The germline gives CDR1 MNHEY, CDR2 SMNVEV (reference sequence).

This clonotype was counted only a few times. No DNA is shown, since the ends of the CDR3 on it are uncertain; the CDR3 is the one TCRdb lists. The chain's CDR3 is CASRRGLANTGELFFF. The chain couples TRBV25-1 to TRBJ2-2; the table's D call, TRBD2, has no DNA check behind it. Germline values: CDR1 MGHDK, CDR2 SYGVNS. The CDR3 totals 16 residues, both ends included.

Comment on this clonotype: One junction end does not reproduce the germline sequence, and a read error may be involved. The V and J genes are TRBV5-1 and TRBJ2-1; TRBD1 aligns across 7 bases. This CDR3 region has 14 residues. Germline-derived CDR1 and CDR2 are SGHRS and YFSETQ. The CDR3 spells CASSFRDSNNEQFF. Written as DNA, the CDR3 is TGCGCCAGCAGCTTCCGGGACAGCAACAATGAGCAGTTTTTC.

The gene calls are TRBV6-2 or TRBV6-3 and TRBJ2-3, with 8 bases that match TRBD2. Germline V gene data show CDR1 as MNHEY and CDR2 as SVGEGT. The CDR3 runs to 18 residues. V shed 0 bases, J shed 1 base, and the junction held 9 bases outside the gene matches. The CDR3 nucleotides are TGTGCCAGCAGTTACTCGATGAAGGCGGGGGGCCGCACAGATACGCAGTATTTT. This sequence encodes CASSYSMKAGGRTDTQYF.

This clonotype showed up just a few times. The chain uses TRBV12-3 or TRBV12-4 and TRBJ1-1; unclear D gene. Trimming cost V 1 base and J 4 bases, with 10 bases left between them. The CDR3 has 14 amino acids. CDR3 protein: CASSLVRFRTEAFF. DNA for the CDR3: TGTGCCAGCAGTTTAGTGAGGTTTCGCACTGAAGCTTTCTTT.

V is TRBV4-3 and J is TRBJ2-5; TRBD1 matches 10 bases. Germline V gives CDR1 LGHNA, CDR2 YSLEER. With V trimmed by 3 bases and J by 5 bases, 6 bases remained unmatched. CDR3 size: 15 residues. The CDR3 bases are TGCGCCAGCAGCCACGGACAGGGGGTGGGGGAGACCCAGTACTTC. This gives the protein CASSHGQGVGETQYF.

The genes are TRBV27 and TRBJ2-1, with 11 bases identical to TRBD2. CDR1 and CDR2 from the germline V gene are MNHEY and SMNVEV (reference sequence). The CDR3 is 18 amino acids. The trim removed 3 bases at V and 2 bases at J, leaving 9 bases unmatched. CDR3 amino acids: CASSLGSLAGDAYNEQFF. DNA of the CDR3: TGTGCCAGCAGTTTGGGCTCACTAGCGGGAGACGCCTACAATGAGCAGTTCTTC.

This clonotype was observed at least ten times. The chain joins TRBV5-1 to TRBJ2-3, with a possible D match to TRBD2 (6 bases). Trimming cost V 3 bases and J 2 bases, with 10 bases left between them. The CDR3 covers 14 residues. Germline V CDR1 and CDR2: SGHRS, YFSETQ. The CDR3 DNA follows: TGCGCCAGCAGCTGGGGGGTAGACACAGATACGCAGTATTTT. Amino acids: CASSWGVDTDTQYF. The full variable domain, with the rest looked up from reference TRBV5-1 and TRBJ2-3, is KAGVTQTPRYLIKTRGQQVTLSCSPISGHRSVSWYQQTPGQGLQFLFEYFSETQRNKGNFPGRFSGRQFSNSRSEMNVSTLELGDSALYLCASSWGVDTDTQYFGPGTRLTVL.

V and J are TRBV10-2 and TRBJ2-7, with 7 positions matching TRBD1. Trimming at V came to 7 bases and at J to 0 bases, leaving 15 bases not matched to a gene. The germline V gene encodes CDR1 WSHSY and CDR2 SAAADI. This CDR3 has 17 residues. CDR3 DNA sequence: TGCGCCAGCACCGTTCGGGCGACGGGACAGTCCTCCTACGAGCAGTACTTC. Translation gives CASTVRATGQSSYEQYF.

This clonotype has a count of ten or more. The chain has TRBV5-1 and TRBJ2-1; D unclear. Deletions cut 4 bases from V and 6 bases from J, with 20 bases between. This CDR3 contains 16 residues. CDR1 is SGHRS and CDR2 is YFSETQ in the germline V gene. CDR3 nucleotide sequence: TGCGCCAGCAGCCAAGGACGGACCATAGCCCGCAATGAGCAGTTCTTC. Residues: CASSQGRTIARNEQFF.

This chain joins TRBV20-1 and TRBJ2-4; 11 bases fit TRBD1. V shed 0 bases and J 8 bases; nucleotides not matched to a gene: 21. This CDR3 spans 20 amino acids. Germline CDR1 DFQATT, CDR2 SNEGSKA (reference sequence). CDR3 bases: TGCAGTGCTAGAGATAGGAGCATTAGGACAGGGGGCATGATAAGGTACATTCAGTACTTC. This sequence encodes CSARDRSIRTGGMIRYIQYF.

The chain couples TRBV7-9 to TRBJ2-7; D is perhaps TRBD2 (6 bases). V lost 4 bases and J lost 6, with 10 bases in between. In germline, CDR1 is SEHNR, CDR2 FQNEAQ (reference sequence). The CDR3 has 12 residues. CDR3 nucleotide sequence: TGTGCCAGCAGCTATATGGGGGGCGAGCAGTACTTC. It encodes CASSYMGGEQYF.

This clonotype occurred a few times. The rearrangement links TRBV4-3 to TRBJ2-1; tentatively, D is TRBD2 (5 bases). V was trimmed by 4 bases and J by 9 bases, leaving 19 bases between them. CDR1 and CDR2 (germline): LGHNA, YSLEER. The CDR3 has 15 residues. As DNA, the CDR3 is TGCGCCAGCAGCCCACATGCGGGTTGTTTGGTTGAGCAGTTCTTC. It specifies CASSPHAGCLVEQFF.

The chain uses TRBV19 and TRBJ1-1; D may be TRBD1 (6 bases). CDR1 LNHDA and CDR2 SQIVND come from the germline V gene (reference sequence). V lost 1 base to trimming and J lost 7 bases, with 7 bases between them. The CDR3 spans 12 residues. CDR3 in DNA: TGTGCCAGTAGTATAGCAGGGGATGAAGCTTTCTTT. It yields the protein CASSIAGDEAFF.

This clonotype appeared a few times. This rearrangement joins TRBV12-3 or TRBV12-4 to TRBJ1-5; possible D gene TRBD1, 5 bases. Deletions cut 7 bases from V and 3 bases from J, with 10 bases between. The CDR3 covers 13 residues. The CDR3 bases are TGTGCCAGCACCAGGGAGGTCAATCAGCCCCAGCATTTT. Translating it yields CASTREVNQPQHF.

The V and J genes are TRBV27 and TRBJ2-7; D is perhaps TRBD1 or TRBD2 (5 bases each). V gave up 2 bases and J gave up 6 bases, with 17 bases separating them. The CDR3 totals 15 residues. CDR1 MNHEY and CDR2 SMNVEV come from the germline V gene (reference sequence). CDR3 loop: CASSLVGTPLLEQYF. The CDR3 DNA is TGTGCCAGCAGTTTAGTCGGGACCCCGCTACTCGAGCAGTACTTC.

The chain combines TRBV7-9 with TRBJ1-1; a weak D match, TRBD1 (5 bases). CDR3 size: 13 residues. Germline CDR1 SEHNR, CDR2 FQNEAQ (reference sequence). Trimming took 5 bases from V and 10 from J, leaving 17 bases between them. The CDR3 sequence: CASSGYSGITAFF. CDR3 DNA: TGTGCCAGCAGCGGATACTCAGGGATTACAGCTTTCTTT.

The rearrangement links TRBV20-1 to TRBJ2-1, with TRBD2 identical over 10 bases. V was pared by 7 bases and J by 6 bases, with 9 bases of the junction left unmatched. There are 14 residues in the CDR3. The V gene's germline CDR1 is DFQATT and CDR2 SNEGSKA (reference sequence). This CDR3 is CSVLPSGSFNEQFF. CDR3 nucleotide sequence: TGCAGTGTTCTCCCTAGCGGGAGTTTCAATGAGCAGTTCTTC.

This clonotype has ten or more counts. The chain employs TRBV7-6 and TRBJ2-1; the D is unclear. Trimming left V 2 bases short and J 2 bases short, with 4 bases between. The length of the CDR3 is 13 residues. Germline lookup yields CDR1 SGHVS and CDR2 FNYEAQ. The CDR3 DNA reads as TGTGCCAGCAGCTTACCCCCCTACAATGAGCAGTTCTTC. It encodes CASSLPPYNEQFF.

In this sample, this clonotype turned up a few times. This chain connects TRBV12-3 or TRBV12-4 to TRBJ1-5, with D possibly matching TRBD1 (6 bases). The CDR3 contains 15 residues. The V and J ends lost 6 bases and 5 bases respectively, with 17 bases between them. Here the CDR3 reads CASRGEGRGYQPQHF. The CDR3 DNA follows: TGTGCCAGCAGGGGGGAGGGCAGGGGATATCAGCCCCAGCATTTT.

This clonotype was detected ten times or more. The chain is built from TRBV29-1 and TRBJ2-5; 8 positions agree with TRBD2. V was clipped by 1 base and J by 5 bases; unmatched bases: 12. This CDR3 has 16 amino acids. Germline V lookup: CDR1 SQVTM, CDR2 ANQGSEA. The CDR3 sequence: CSVEGPGTRVPETQYF. The CDR3 DNA follows: TGCAGCGTTGAAGGGCCCGGGACTAGGGTTCCGGAGACCCAGTACTTC.

The chain uses TRBV5-4 and TRBJ2-2, with 13 positions matching TRBD2. Germline lookup yields CDR1 SGHNT and CDR2 YYREEE (reference sequence). The CDR3 consists of 17 residues. V lost 4 bases to trimming and J lost 0 bases; unmatched junction nucleotides: 3. The DNA of the CDR3 is TGTGCCAGCAGCCCCGGGACTAGCGGGGCGAACACCGGGGAGCTGTTTTTT. Encoded protein: CASSPGTSGANTGELFF.